The present TCR beta chain was sequenced within a study of neurological immune-mediated disorders. Using its own MiXCR run on the 5' RACE reads, TCRdb lists one record per CDR3 protein. The table includes around 30,000 distinct CDR3 sequences, approximately 4.1% detected once. CDR3 length equals 15 residues. V shed 4 bases and J shed 3 bases, with 14 bases lying between them. Germline values: CDR1 SGHRS, CDR2 YFSETQ. This clonotype has at least ten counts. This receptor was identified in a woman aged 40 to 50 in good health. The sample taken for sequencing was CD4+ T cells from blood. The chain uses TRBV5-1 and TRBJ1-5; no clear D gene. CDR3 in amino acids: CASSLFPENNQPQHF. CDR3 nucleotides: TGCGCCAGCAGCCTGTTCCCAGAGAACAATCAGCCCCAGCATTTT. Based on the CDR3 plus reference TRBV5-1 and TRBJ1-5, the full variable domain is KAGVTQTPRYLIKTRGQQVTLSCSPISGHRSVSWYQQTPGQGLQFLFEYFSETQRNKGNFPGRFSGRQFSNSRSEMNVSTLELGDSALYLCASSLFPENNQPQHFGDGTRLSIL.